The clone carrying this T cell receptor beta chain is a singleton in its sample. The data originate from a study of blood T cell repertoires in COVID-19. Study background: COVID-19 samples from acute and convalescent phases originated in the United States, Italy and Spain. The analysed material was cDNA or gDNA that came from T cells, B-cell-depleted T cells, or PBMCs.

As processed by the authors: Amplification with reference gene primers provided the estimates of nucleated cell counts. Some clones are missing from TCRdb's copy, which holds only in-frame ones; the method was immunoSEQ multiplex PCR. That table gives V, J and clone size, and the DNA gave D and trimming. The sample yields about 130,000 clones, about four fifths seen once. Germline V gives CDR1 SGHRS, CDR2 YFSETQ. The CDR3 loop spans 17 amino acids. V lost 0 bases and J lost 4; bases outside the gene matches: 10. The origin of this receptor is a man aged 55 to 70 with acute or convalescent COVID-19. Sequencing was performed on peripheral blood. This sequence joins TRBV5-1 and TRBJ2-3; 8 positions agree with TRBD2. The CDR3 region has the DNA TGCGCCAGCAGCTTGGCCAGGAGCGGGAGAGTCGCAGATACGCAGTATTTT. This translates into CASSLARSGRVADTQYF.